This T cell receptor beta chain was found in a study of T cell responses to AZD1222 COVID-19 vaccine. The study, taken as a whole, reports: Among AZD1222 vaccinees, only 5 or 6 were seropositive at baseline. Repertoires were collected only later (after the peak T cell response had occurred).

This CDR3 is 16 amino acids long. V shed 0 bases and J shed 0 bases, with 12 bases lying between them. Germline V lookup: CDR1 SGHNT, CDR2 YYREEE (reference sequence). Assay used: immunoSEQ multiplex PCR; TCRdb lists only in-frame clones, some missing. The table includes approximately 100,000 clones, less than 95% detected once. Comment on this clone: Its cognate antigen is unknown.

The source is an adult who received the AZD1222 COVID-19 vaccine. Sequenced here: peripheral blood, sampled 28 days after the second AZD1222 dose. The V and J genes are TRBV5-4 and TRBJ1-2, with D unresolved. CDR3 DNA: TGTGCCAGCAGCTTGGCCCGGTCAGAGTCTAACTATGGCTACACCTTC. It specifies CASSLARSESNYGYTF.